These 26 T cell receptor beta chains came from one sample sequenced in a study of cytomegalovirus exposure and HLA in healthy donors. The primer mix had 60 Vbeta and 13 Jbeta primers. Clones were read by immunoSEQ multiplex PCR, and TCRdb kept only the in-frame ones, dropping some. The sample data list about 190,000 clones. Sequencing was performed on PBMCs. All receptors derive from a man younger than 40 in good health and CMV-seronegative.

The chain is built from TRBV5-4 and TRBJ1-3; weak D call: TRBD1 (5 bases). Between the trimmed V and J ends, which lost 0 bases and 3 bases, there was a span of 19 bases. Germline CDR1 reads SGHNT; CDR2 reads YYREEE (reference sequence). The CDR3 totals 18 residues. In DNA form, the CDR3 reads TGTGCCAGCAGCTTGGGGATGGGGGGACGAACCTATGGAAACACCATATATTTT. Encoded protein: CASSLGMGGRTYGNTIYF.

The chain couples TRBV10-1 to TRBJ2-3; 8 bases line up with TRBD1. CDR1 is WNHNN, CDR2 SYGVQD, per germline (reference sequence). The CDR3 is 14 residues long. Trimming took 5 bases from V and 1 from J; bases not matched to a gene: 2. DNA of the CDR3: TGCGCCAGCAGTAAGACAGGGGGCACAGATACGCAGTATTTT. It encodes CASSKTGGTDTQYF.

J is TRBJ2-3 and V is TRBV5-1, with 9 bases fitting TRBD2. CDR1 SGHRS and CDR2 YFSETQ come from the germline V gene. The junction had 5 bases not matched to a gene; V was cut back by 4 bases and J by 2 bases. The CDR3 consists of 15 residues. CDR3 nucleotides: TGCGCCAGCAGCGTCGCTAGCGGGAACACAGATACGCAGTATTTT. Amino acids: CASSVASGNTDTQYF. The full variable domain, in which reference TRBV5-1 and TRBJ2-3 provide the parts outside the CDR3, is KAGVTQTPRYLIKTRGQQVTLSCSPISGHRSVSWYQQTPGQGLQFLFEYFSETQRNKGNFPGRFSGRQFSNSRSEMNVSTLELGDSALYLCASSVASGNTDTQYFGPGTRLTVL.

The genes are TRBV28 and TRBJ1-4, with D unclear. Germline V CDR1 and CDR2: MDHEN, SYDVKM. V was cut by 6 bases and J by 8 bases, with 16 bases left in between. The CDR3 is made up of 14 amino acids. CDR3 bases: TGTGCCAGCAGCCCTGGGGAGTTGAGAGAAAAACTGTTTTTT. Encoded protein: CASSPGELREKLFF.

The chain's CDR3 is CASRGVAGVYEQYF. The CDR3 bases are TGTGCCAGCAGGGGAGTAGCGGGGGTCTACGAGCAGTACTTC. The V call is TRBV6-5, the J call TRBJ2-7; 9 bases agree with TRBD2. The CDR3 is made up of 14 amino acids. Trimming at V came to 6 bases and at J to 3 bases, leaving 6 bases not matched to a gene. The germline V gene has CDR1 MNHEY and CDR2 SVGAGI.

The V gene is TRBV7-9, the J gene TRBJ1-4, with 9 bases aligning to TRBD1. Trimming at V came to 4 bases and at J to 7 bases, leaving 7 bases not matched to a gene. Germline V gene lookup returns CDR1 SEHNR and CDR2 FQNEAQ (reference sequence). This CDR3 is built from 15 residues. In nucleotides, the CDR3 is TGTGCCAGCAGCTCCCAGGGGACAGGGAGTGAAAAACTGTTTTTT. It translates to CASSSQGTGSEKLFF.

The chain uses TRBV6-1 and TRBJ2-7, with D possibly matching TRBD1 (5 bases). The CDR3 runs 13 residues. Trimming took off 5 bases at V and 3 bases at J, with 11 bases between the two ends. The germline gives CDR1 MNHNS, CDR2 SASEGT. The CDR3 protein is CASSIGAGYEQYF. In DNA form, the CDR3 reads TGTGCCAGCAGTATAGGGGCAGGCTACGAGCAGTACTTC.

This sequence joins TRBV2 and TRBJ1-6; possibly TRBD1 for D (5 bases). Germline V lookup: CDR1 SNHLY, CDR2 FYNNEI. This CDR3 contains 16 residues. V was clipped by 7 bases and J by 5 bases, with 18 bases between them. CDR3 sequence (DNA): TGTGCCAGCACCGAATGGGCAGGGCTGAATAATTCACCCCTCCACTTT. It translates to CASTEWAGLNNSPLHF.

J is TRBJ2-5 and V is TRBV4-2; D is possibly TRBD2 (5 bases). Germline loops: CDR1 LGHNA, CDR2 YNFKEQ. The CDR3 has 15 residues. Trimming took 2 bases from V and 1 from J, leaving 11 bases between them. CDR3 nucleotide sequence: TGTGCCAGCAGCCAAATCAGCGGACTCCAAGAGACCCAGTACTTC. Protein sequence: CASSQISGLQETQYF.

V usage is TRBV27 and J usage is TRBJ2-3, with TRBD1 matching 9 bases. Germline values: CDR1 MNHEY, CDR2 SMNVEV (reference sequence). The CDR3 runs to 14 residues. J was trimmed by 3 bases and V by 6 bases; bases with no gene match: 4. The CDR3 here is CASRSGTGTDTQYF. The CDR3 bases are TGTGCCAGCAGATCCGGGACAGGGACAGATACGCAGTATTTT.

This CDR3 reads CASSNQRGGGYTF. The CDR3 nucleotides read TGTGCCAGCTCCAATCAACGCGGTGGCGGCTACACCTTC. The V and J genes are TRBV9 and TRBJ1-2; D ambiguous. In germline, CDR1 is SGDLS, CDR2 YYNGEE. This CDR3 is 13 amino acids long. Deletions cut 7 bases from V and 8 bases from J, with 18 bases between.

The rearrangement uses TRBV9 and TRBJ1-1; D ambiguous. Per germline, CDR1 SGDLS and CDR2 YYNGEE. The CDR3 is 13 amino acids. V lost 1 base and J 10 bases, leaving 14 bases between the germline ends. The CDR3 DNA reads as TGTGCCAGCAGCGTAAGTCCCGACAAAAGAGCTTTCTTT. The encoded protein is CASSVSPDKRAFF.

The chain has TRBV9 and TRBJ2-3; 7 bases line up with TRBD1. The junction had 4 bases not matched to a gene; V was cut back by 1 base and J by 2 bases. The CDR3 extends over 15 amino acids. Looked up from germline, CDR1 is SGDLS and CDR2 is YYNGEE. CDR3 sequence reads: CASSVKTGNTDTQYF. CDR3 nucleotide sequence: TGTGCCAGCAGCGTAAAGACAGGGAACACAGATACGCAGTATTTT. Looking up the rest from reference TRBV9 and TRBJ2-3 gives the full variable domain: DSGVTQTPKHLITATGQRVTLRCSPRSGDLSVYWYQQSLDQGLQFLIQYYNGEERAKGNILERFSAQQFPDLHSELNLSSLELGDSALYFCASSVKTGNTDTQYFGPGTRLTVL.

The chain has TRBV28 and TRBJ2-7; TRBD2 matches 14 bases. V dropped 6 bases and J dropped 3; count of bases not matched to a gene: 4. This CDR3 comprises 15 residues. Germline CDR1 MDHEN, CDR2 SYDVKM. CDR3 nucleotides: TGTGCCAGCAGAATGACTAGCGGGAGGGTCTACGAGCAGTACTTC. It codes for CASRMTSGRVYEQYF.

J is TRBJ1-2 and V is TRBV2; TRBD1 matches 7 bases. Germline trimming cut 10 bases from V and 1 base from J; bases unmatched to any gene: 6. CDR1 and CDR2 from the germline V gene are SNHLY and FYNNEI. CDR3 length: 13 residues. CDR3: CATQAGGNYGYTF. The CDR3 DNA follows: TGTGCCACCCAAGCAGGGGGTAACTATGGCTACACCTTC.

The V gene is TRBV6-5, the J gene TRBJ2-3; D gene ambiguous. Germline CDR1 and CDR2: MNHEY and SVGAGI. The CDR3 runs to 16 residues. V lost 2 bases and J 3 bases, leaving 15 bases between the germline ends. CDR3 sequence reads: CASSYQLGLRTDTQYF. The DNA for the CDR3 is TGTGCCAGCAGTTACCAATTAGGCCTGAGGACAGATACGCAGTATTTT.

This chain links TRBV11-2 with TRBJ2-3, with D unclear. CDR3 length equals 11 residues. Trimming took off 1 base at V and 6 bases at J, with 2 bases between the two ends. CDR1 is SGHAT, CDR2 FQNNGV, per germline. The DNA of the CDR3 is TGTGCCAGCAGCTTAGCGGATACGCAGTATTTT. Amino acids: CASSLADTQYF.

The V gene is TRBV15, the J gene TRBJ2-1; 9 bases are a match to TRBD1. The J segment lost 6 bases and the V segment lost 4 bases, leaving 1 base of the junction unmatched. The CDR3 has 13 residues. Germline V gives CDR1 LNHNV, CDR2 YYDKDF (reference sequence). As DNA, the CDR3 is TGTGCCACCAGCATGACAGGGGGCAATGAGCAGTTCTTC. As protein: CATSMTGGNEQFF. Drawing the rest from reference TRBV15 and TRBJ2-1, the complete variable domain is DAMVIQNPRYQVTQFGKPVTLSCSQTLNHNVMYWYQQKSSQAPKLLFHYYDKDFNNEADTPDNFQSRRPNTSFCFLDIRSPGLGDTAMYLCATSMTGGNEQFFGPGTRLTVL.

This sequence joins TRBV30 and TRBJ1-2, with 8 bases identical to TRBD1. The CDR3 runs 13 residues. V was clipped by 4 bases and J by 4 bases; unmatched bases: 5. CDR1 and CDR2 (germline): GTSNPN, SVGIG (reference sequence). The CDR3 protein is CAWIQGAGYGYTF. The CDR3 coding sequence is TGTGCCTGGATCCAGGGGGCCGGCTATGGCTACACCTTC.

The chain uses TRBV7-9 and TRBJ2-1; 16 nucleotides agree with TRBD2. The CDR3 sequence is 18 residues long. Trimming at V came to 5 bases and at J to 8 bases, leaving 12 bases not matched to a gene. From germline, CDR1 is SEHNR and CDR2 FQNEAQ (reference sequence). The CDR3 coding sequence is TGTGCCAGCAGCCCGCCGGGGACTAGCGGGAGGGCAATCGATGAGCAGTTCTTC. It translates to CASSPPGTSGRAIDEQFF.

The chain combines TRBV5-1 with TRBJ1-1; D not resolved. The CDR3 is 13 amino acids. Trimming took 3 bases from V and 2 from J, leaving 8 bases between them. Germline assignment: CDR1 SGHRS and CDR2 YFSETQ. This CDR3 reads CASSSTINTEAFF. The CDR3 DNA sequence: TGCGCCAGCAGCTCAACTATCAACACTGAAGCTTTCTTT.

This chain joins TRBV7-8 and TRBJ2-7; D may be TRBD1 (6 bases). V dropped 5 bases and J dropped 1 base, with 21 bases sitting between them. CDR1 SGHVS and CDR2 FQNEAQ come from the germline V gene. The CDR3 consists of 17 residues. CDR3 DNA: TGTGCCAGCAGCCCCGTGGGGGCTGGGATATTTTCCTACGAGCAGTACTTC. Residues: CASSPVGAGIFSYEQYF. Variable domain in full (rest from reference TRBV7-8 and TRBJ2-7): GAGVSQSPRYKVAKRGQDVALRCDPISGHVSLFWYQQALGQGPEFLTYFQNEAQLDKSGLPSDRFFAERPEGSVSTLKIQRTQQEDSAVYLCASSPVGAGIFSYEQYFGPGTRLTVT.

V is TRBV18 and J is TRBJ1-2, with 10 bases lining up with TRBD1. CDR3 size: 18 residues. With 5 bases clipped from V and 2 bases from J, the junction kept 14 bases outside the gene matches. Germline-derived CDR1 and CDR2 are KGHSH and LQKENI. Written as DNA, the CDR3 is TGTGCCAGCTCAAGGGTGGGACAGGGGAGACTGTCCAACTATGGCTACACCTTC. Its translation is CASSRVGQGRLSNYGYTF.

The chain links TRBV28 to TRBJ1-2, with 7 bases that match TRBD1. The V segment lost 1 base and the J segment 8 bases; nucleotides outside the gene matches: 7. This CDR3 is 14 amino acids long. CDR1 MDHEN and CDR2 SYDVKM come from the germline V gene. CDR3 region: CASSLSAGGRGYTF. The DNA of the CDR3 is TGTGCCAGCAGTTTATCAGCAGGGGGAAGAGGCTACACCTTC.

The J gene is TRBJ1-1, the V gene TRBV11-1, with 8 bases matching TRBD1. J was trimmed by 5 bases and V by 5 bases; bases with no gene match: 7. Germline CDR1 and CDR2: SGHAT and FQDESV (reference sequence). The CDR3 has 14 amino acids. This chain's CDR3 is CASSPGQGWTEAFF. CDR3 nucleotides: TGTGCCAGCAGCCCCGGACAGGGTTGGACTGAAGCTTTCTTT.

The chain carries TRBV5-1 and TRBJ1-1; possible D gene TRBD1, 5 bases. This CDR3 is built from 14 residues. CDR1 is SGHRS and CDR2 is YFSETQ in the germline V gene. The V gene lost 0 bases and the J gene lost 1 base, with 7 bases spanning the gap. As DNA, the CDR3 is TGCGCCAGCAGCTTGGGACAGCAGAACACTGAAGCTTTCTTT. This translates into CASSLGQQNTEAFF.